Listed below are T cell receptor beta chains from one sample, sequenced in a study of cytomegalovirus exposure and HLA in healthy donors. Assay used: immunoSEQ multiplex PCR; TCRdb lists only in-frame clones, some missing. There are 120,000 or so clones in the sample; more than 70% occur only once, and about 16% lies in the top ten. The sequenced sample consisted of PBMCs. These receptors all stem from a man aged 45-65 years in good health and CMV-seropositive. Both conserved end residues are part of each CDR3. D genes are given only for firm matches. Rows may omit the clone size; those that give it use once, few, many or a size class.

len	v_gene	abundance	j_gene	d_gene	CDR3nt	CDR3aa
14	TRBV9	-	TRBJ1-4	TRBD1	TGTGCCAGCTCGAGGGGGCCAGATAATGAAAAACTGTTTTTT	CASSRGPDNEKLFF
14	TRBV25-1	-	TRBJ2-5	-	TGTGCCAGCAGTGACGCAGGGTTTGGAGAGACCCAGTACTTC	CASSDAGFGETQYF
17	TRBV7-9	-	TRBJ1-6	TRBD1	TGTGCCAGCAGCCTCGGACAGGGGGCCGTTTTGGTTTCACCCCTCCACTTT	CASSLGQGAVLVSPLHF
15	TRBV7-9	-	TRBJ2-5	-	TGTGCCAGCAGCTTATCAGGGAATCCCCAAGAGACCCAGTACTTC	CASSLSGNPQETQYF
15	TRBV5-1	-	TRBJ2-5	TRBD1	TGCGCCAGCAGCTTGGGACAGGGGCTCCCGGAGACCCAGTACTTC	CASSLGQGLPETQYF
14	TRBV6-6	once	TRBJ2-4	TRBD1	TGTGCCAGCAGTCTTCGGACAGGAAAAAACATTCAGTACTTC	CASSLRTGKNIQYF
15	TRBV7-9	-	TRBJ2-7	-	TGTGCCAGCAGCGACGGACATCCAAGTCCCTACGAGCAGTACTTC	CASSDGHPSPYEQYF
16	TRBV5-4	-	TRBJ2-5	TRBD1	TGTGCCAGCAGCTCCTCCGGGACAGGGTCCGGCGAGACCCAGTACTTC	CASSSSGTGSGETQYF
14	TRBV7-6	-	TRBJ2-1	-	TGTGCCAGCAGCTCCGGGACACTCGGGACTGAGCAGTTCTTC	CASSSGTLGTEQFF
13	TRBV6-5	-	TRBJ1-5	-	TGTGCCAGCACCTCCCCAAGGGGTCAGCCCCAGCATTTT	CASTSPRGQPQHF
15	TRBV28	once	TRBJ2-7	TRBD1	TGTGCCAGCAGTTTAGGTGGGACAGGGAAAGACGAGCAGTACTTC	CASSLGGTGKDEQYF
15	TRBV11-3	-	TRBJ2-7	TRBD2	TGTGCCAGCAGCCCGGTGGCTAGCGGGGTTTCCGAGCAGTACTTC	CASSPVASGVSEQYF
15	TRBV6-7	once	TRBJ2-7	TRBD2	TGTGCCAGCAGTCCCCTAGCGGCTAGCTCCTACGAGCAGTACTTC	CASSPLAASSYEQYF